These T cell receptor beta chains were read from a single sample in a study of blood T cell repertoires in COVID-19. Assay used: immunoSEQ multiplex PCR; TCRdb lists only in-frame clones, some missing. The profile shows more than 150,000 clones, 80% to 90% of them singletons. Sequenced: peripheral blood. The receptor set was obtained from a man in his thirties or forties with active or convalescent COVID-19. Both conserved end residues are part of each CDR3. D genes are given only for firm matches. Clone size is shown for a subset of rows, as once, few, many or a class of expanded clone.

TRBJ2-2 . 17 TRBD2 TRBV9 CASSHKAAGGLTGELFF TGTGCCAGCAGCCACAAGGCAGCGGGAGGGCTCACCGGGGAGCTGTTTTTT
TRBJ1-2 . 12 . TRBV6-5 CASSPGGYGYTF TGTGCCAGCAGCCCCGGAGGGTATGGCTACACCTTC
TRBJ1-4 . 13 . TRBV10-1 CASSDRVDEKLFF TGCGCCAGCAGTGACAGGGTGGATGAAAAACTGTTTTTT
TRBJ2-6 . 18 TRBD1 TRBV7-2 CASSSLTGAFSGANVLTF TGTGCCAGCAGCTCCCTGACAGGGGCCTTCTCTGGGGCCAACGTCCTGACTTTC
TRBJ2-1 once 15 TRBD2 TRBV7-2 CASSLEELAGHEQFF TGTGCCAGCAGCTTGGAAGAACTAGCGGGGCATGAGCAGTTCTTC
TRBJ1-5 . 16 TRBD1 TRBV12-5 CASGLDRGVGNQPQHF TGTGCTAGTGGTTTGGACAGGGGAGTGGGCAATCAGCCCCAGCATTTT
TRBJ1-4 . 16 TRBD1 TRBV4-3 CASSQDPGQVNEKLFF TGCGCCAGCAGCCAAGACCCGGGACAGGTGAATGAAAAACTGTTTTTT
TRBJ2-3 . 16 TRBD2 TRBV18 CASSPKRGTSTDTQYF TGTGCCAGCTCACCCAAGCGGGGAACTAGCACAGATACGCAGTATTTT
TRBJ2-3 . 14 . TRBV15 CATSREGATDTQYF TGTGCCACCAGCAGAGAGGGGGCGACAGATACGCAGTATTTT
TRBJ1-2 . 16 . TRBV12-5 CASGLGPSRRLYGYTF TGTGCTAGTGGTTTGGGACCTAGCAGGCGCCTCTATGGCTACACCTTC
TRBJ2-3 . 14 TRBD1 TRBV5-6 CASSSDRATDTQYF TGTGCCAGCAGCTCGGACAGGGCCACAGATACGCAGTATTTT
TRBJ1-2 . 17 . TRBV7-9 CASLPGLDEFFNYGYTF TGTGCCAGCCTCCCAGGGTTAGACGAGTTTTTTAACTATGGCTACACCTTC
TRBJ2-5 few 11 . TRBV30 CAWSNPGPQYF TGTGCCTGGAGCAACCCTGGGCCCCAGTACTTC
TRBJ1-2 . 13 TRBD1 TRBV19 CASSQGVGGGYTF TGTGCCAGTAGTCAGGGGGTGGGTGGTGGCTACACCTTC
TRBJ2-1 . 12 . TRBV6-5 CASTGQSNEQFF TGTGCCAGCACAGGACAGTCCAATGAGCAGTTCTTC
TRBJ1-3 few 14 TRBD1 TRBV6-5 CASRTGGIGNTIYF TGTGCCAGCAGGACAGGGGGAATTGGAAACACCATATATTTT
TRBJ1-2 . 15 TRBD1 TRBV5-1 CASSLGTGGSRGYTF TGCGCCAGCAGCCTCGGGACAGGCGGATCAAGAGGCTACACCTTC
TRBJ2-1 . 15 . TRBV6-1 CASSEGAGAANEQFF TGTGCCAGCAGTGAGGGTGCAGGGGCTGCGAATGAGCAGTTCTTC
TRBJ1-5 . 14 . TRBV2 CASSAGTPYQPQHF TGTGCCAGCAGCGCCGGGACTCCCTATCAGCCCCAGCATTTT
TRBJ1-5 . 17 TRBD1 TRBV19 CASQITGGGYSNQPQHF TGTGCCTCCCAGATTACAGGGGGGGGTTATAGCAATCAGCCCCAGCATTTT
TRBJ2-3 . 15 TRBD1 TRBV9 CASSPRTGTTDTQYF TGTGCCAGCAGCCCGCGGACAGGGACCACAGATACGCAGTATTTT
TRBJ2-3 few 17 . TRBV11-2 CASSLGQPSYVTDTQYF TGTGCCAGCAGCCTCGGACAGCCTTCTTATGTTACAGATACGCAGTATTTT
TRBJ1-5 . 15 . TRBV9 CASSPGHFSNQPQHF TGTGCCAGCAGCCCGGGACACTTTAGCAATCAGCCCCAGCATTTT
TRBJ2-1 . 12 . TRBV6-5 CEAKAGYNEQFF TGTGAGGCTAAGGCAGGATACAATGAGCAGTTCTTC
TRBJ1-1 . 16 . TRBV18 CASSPPGFAGVTEAFF TGTGCCAGCTCACCCCCCGGGTTTGCGGGGGTTACTGAAGCTTTCTTT
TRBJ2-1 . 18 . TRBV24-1 CATSDPHLAGEGTNEQFF TGTGCCACCAGTGATCCGCATCTGGCAGGGGAGGGGACTAATGAGCAGTTCTTC
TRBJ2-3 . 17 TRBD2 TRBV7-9 CASSSAWREGNTDTQYF TGTGCCAGCAGCTCCGCTTGGCGGGAGGGAAACACAGATACGCAGTATTTT
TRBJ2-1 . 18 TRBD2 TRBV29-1 CSVDGGTSGWGLYNEQFF TGCAGCGTTGATGGTGGAACTAGCGGGTGGGGCCTCTACAATGAGCAGTTCTTC
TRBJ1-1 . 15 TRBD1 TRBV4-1 CASSPGTRQGAEAFF TGCGCCAGCAGCCCTGGTACAAGGCAGGGGGCCGAAGCTTTCTTT
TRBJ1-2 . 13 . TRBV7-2 CASSLEQGYSYTF TGTGCCAGCAGCTTAGAGCAGGGATACTCCTACACCTTC
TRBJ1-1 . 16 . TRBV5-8 CASSSGSRGRNTEAFF TGTGCCAGCAGCTCGGGCAGCCGGGGTAGGAACACTGAAGCTTTCTTT
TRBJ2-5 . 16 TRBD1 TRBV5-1 CASSPFAGTEGETQYF TGCGCCAGCAGCCCGTTCGCCGGGACAGAAGGAGAGACCCAGTACTTC
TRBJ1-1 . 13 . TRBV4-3 CASSQDLDTEAFF TGCGCCAGCAGCCAAGATCTAGACACTGAAGCTTTCTTT
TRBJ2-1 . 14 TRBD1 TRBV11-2 CASSEGQDYNEQFF TGTGCCAGCAGCGAGGGACAGGACTACAATGAGCAGTTCTTC
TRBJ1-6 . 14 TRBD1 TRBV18 CASLAGQGDSPLHF TGTGCCAGCTTGGCGGGACAGGGAGATTCACCCCTCCACTTT
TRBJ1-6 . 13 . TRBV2 CASSGREDSPLHF TGTGCCAGCAGCGGACGGGAGGATTCACCCCTCCACTTT
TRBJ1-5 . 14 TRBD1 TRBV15 CATSREQGYQPQHF TGTGCCACCAGCAGAGAACAGGGGTATCAGCCCCAGCATTTT
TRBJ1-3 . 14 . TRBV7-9 CASSLMGAGNTIYF TGTGCCAGCAGCTTAATGGGGGCAGGAAACACCATATATTTT
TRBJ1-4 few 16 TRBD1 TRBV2 CASSRGQGASNEKLFF TGTGCCAGCAGCCGTGGACAGGGGGCGAGCAATGAAAAACTGTTTTTT
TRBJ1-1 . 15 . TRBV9 CASSVEAVGSTEAFF TGTGCCAGCAGCGTAGAAGCGGTCGGGTCCACTGAAGCTTTCTTT
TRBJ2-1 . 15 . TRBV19 CASTPRGTRSNEQFF TGTGCCAGTACCCCTCGAGGGACTCGTTCCAATGAGCAGTTCTTC
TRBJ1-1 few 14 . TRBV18 CASSSDGRNTEAFF TGTGCCAGCTCATCGGACGGGAGAAACACTGAAGCTTTCTTT
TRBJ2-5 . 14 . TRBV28 CASRSWGEQETQYF TGTGCCAGCAGGTCCTGGGGGGAACAAGAGACCCAGTACTTC
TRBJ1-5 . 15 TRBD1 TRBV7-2 CASSSAGTGIGPQHF TGTGCCAGCAGCTCGGCCGGGACAGGGATTGGGCCCCAGCATTTT
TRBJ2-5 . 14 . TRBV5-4 CASSAGQSFETQYF TGTGCCAGCAGCGCGGGACAGTCTTTCGAGACCCAGTACTTC
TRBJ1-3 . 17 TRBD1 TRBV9 CASSVDTGDSSGNTIYF TGTGCCAGCAGCGTAGATACAGGGGACAGCTCTGGAAACACCATATATTTT
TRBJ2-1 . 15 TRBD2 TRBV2 CATGGTSGRGGEQFF TGTGCCACCGGAGGGACTAGCGGGAGGGGCGGTGAGCAGTTCTTC
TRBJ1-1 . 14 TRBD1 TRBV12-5 CASGLGQGTTEAFF TGTGCTAGTGGTTTGGGACAGGGGACCACTGAAGCTTTCTTT
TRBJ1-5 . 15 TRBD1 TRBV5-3 CARSCDRVRDQPQHF TGTGCCAGAAGCTGCGACAGGGTCCGTGATCAGCCCCAGCATTTT
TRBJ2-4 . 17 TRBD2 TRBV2 CASSGVSGTLAKNIQYF TGTGCCAGCAGTGGGGTTAGCGGGACTCTAGCCAAAAACATTCAGTACTTC
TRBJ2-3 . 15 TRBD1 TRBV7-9 CASSQTGGRPDTQYF TGTGCCAGCAGCCAGACAGGGGGTAGGCCAGATACGCAGTATTTT
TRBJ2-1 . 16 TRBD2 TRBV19 CASSGSSGSSYNEQFF TGTGCCAGTAGTGGGTCCAGCGGGAGCTCCTACAATGAGCAGTTCTTC
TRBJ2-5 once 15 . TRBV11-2 CASSSRLGLPETQYF TGTGCCAGCAGCTCTAGACTAGGGCTTCCGGAGACCCAGTACTTC
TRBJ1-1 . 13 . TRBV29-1 CSAVTGFNTEAFF TGCAGCGCCGTGACAGGTTTCAACACTGAAGCTTTCTTT
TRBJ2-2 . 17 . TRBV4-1 CASSQIDLMVNTGELFF TGCGCCAGCAGCCAAATCGACTTAATGGTGAACACCGGGGAGCTGTTTTTT